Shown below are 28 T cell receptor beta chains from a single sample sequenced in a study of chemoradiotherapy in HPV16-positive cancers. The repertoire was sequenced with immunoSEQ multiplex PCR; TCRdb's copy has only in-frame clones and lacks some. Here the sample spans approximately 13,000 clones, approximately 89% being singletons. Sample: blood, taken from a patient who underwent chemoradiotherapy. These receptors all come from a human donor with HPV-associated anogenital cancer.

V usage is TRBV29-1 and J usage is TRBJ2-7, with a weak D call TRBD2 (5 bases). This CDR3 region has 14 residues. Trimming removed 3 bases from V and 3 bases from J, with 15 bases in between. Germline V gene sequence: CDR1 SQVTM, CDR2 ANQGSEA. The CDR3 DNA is TGCAGCGTTGAGGAGTCTGGAGGAGTCTACGAGCAGTACTTC. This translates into CSVEESGGVYEQYF.

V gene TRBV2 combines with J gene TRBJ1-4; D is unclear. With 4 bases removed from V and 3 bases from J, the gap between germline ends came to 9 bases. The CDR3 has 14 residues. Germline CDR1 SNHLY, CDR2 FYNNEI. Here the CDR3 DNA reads TGTGCCAGCAGTGTATATATGCCTAATGAAAAACTGTTTTTT. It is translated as CASSVYMPNEKLFF.

The CDR3, as DNA: TGTGCCAGCTCACCAGGACAGGGGCACCAGCCCCAGCATTTT. Encoded protein: CASSPGQGHQPQHF. This sequence joins TRBV18 and TRBJ1-5, with 9 bases aligning to TRBD1. Per germline, CDR1 KGHSH and CDR2 LQKENI. This CDR3 has 14 amino acids. J gave up 7 bases and V 2 bases, and 3 bases lay outside the gene matches.

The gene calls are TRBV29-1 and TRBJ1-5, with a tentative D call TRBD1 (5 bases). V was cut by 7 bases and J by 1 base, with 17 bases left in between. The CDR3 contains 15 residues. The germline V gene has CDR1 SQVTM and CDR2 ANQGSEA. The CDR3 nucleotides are TGCAGCGCCCTGCTGTCTTGGGGGAGCAATCAGCCCCAGCATTTT. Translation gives CSALLSWGSNQPQHF.

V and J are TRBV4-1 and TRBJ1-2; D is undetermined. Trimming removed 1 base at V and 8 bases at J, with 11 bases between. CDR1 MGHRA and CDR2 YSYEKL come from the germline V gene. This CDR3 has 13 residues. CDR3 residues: CASSQVIGYGYTF. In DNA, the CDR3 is TGCGCCAGCAGCCAAGTCATAGGGTACGGCTACACCTTC.

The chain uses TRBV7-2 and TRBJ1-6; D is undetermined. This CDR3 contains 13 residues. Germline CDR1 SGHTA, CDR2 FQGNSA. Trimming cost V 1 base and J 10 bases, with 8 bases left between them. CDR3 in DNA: TGTGCCAGCAGCTTAGATGGGCCCTCACCCCTCCACTTT. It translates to CASSLDGPSPLHF.

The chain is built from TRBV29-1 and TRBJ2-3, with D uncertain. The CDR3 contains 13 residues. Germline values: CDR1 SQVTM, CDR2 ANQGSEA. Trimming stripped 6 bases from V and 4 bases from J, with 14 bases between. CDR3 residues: CSVGFGVPDTQYF. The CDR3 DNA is TGCAGCGTCGGTTTTGGGGTTCCAGATACGCAGTATTTT.

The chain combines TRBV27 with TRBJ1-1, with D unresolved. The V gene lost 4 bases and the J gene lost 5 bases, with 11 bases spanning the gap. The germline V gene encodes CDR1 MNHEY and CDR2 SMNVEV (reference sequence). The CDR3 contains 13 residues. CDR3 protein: CASSYGVGTEAFF. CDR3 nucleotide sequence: TGTGCCAGCAGTTACGGGGTAGGTACTGAAGCTTTCTTT.

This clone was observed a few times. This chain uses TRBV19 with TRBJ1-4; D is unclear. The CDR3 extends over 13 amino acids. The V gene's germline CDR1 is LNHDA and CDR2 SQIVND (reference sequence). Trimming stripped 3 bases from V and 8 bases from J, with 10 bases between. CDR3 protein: CASSIARNEKLFF. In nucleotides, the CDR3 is TGTGCCAGTAGTATTGCCAGGAACGAAAAACTGTTTTTT.

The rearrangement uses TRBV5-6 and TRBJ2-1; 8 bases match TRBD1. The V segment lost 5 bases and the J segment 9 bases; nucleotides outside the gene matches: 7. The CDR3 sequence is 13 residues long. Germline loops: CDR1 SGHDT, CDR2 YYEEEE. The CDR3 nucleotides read TGTGCCAGCAGTCCCGGACAGGGAGGTGAGCAGTTCTTC. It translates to CASSPGQGGEQFF. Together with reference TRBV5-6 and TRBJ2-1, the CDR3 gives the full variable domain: DAGVTQSPTHLIKTRGQQVTLRCSPKSGHDTVSWYQQALGQGPQFIFQYYEEEERQRGNFPDRFSGHQFPNYSSELNVNALLLGDSALYLCASSPGQGGEQFFGPGTRLTVL.

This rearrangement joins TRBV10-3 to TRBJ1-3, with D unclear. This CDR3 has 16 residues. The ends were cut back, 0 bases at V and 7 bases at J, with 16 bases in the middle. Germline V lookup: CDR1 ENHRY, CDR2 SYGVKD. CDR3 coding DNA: TGTGCCATCAGTGAGTCGAGATCGGGGAGTTGGAACACCATATATTTT. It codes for CAISESRSGSWNTIYF.

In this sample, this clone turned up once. The CDR3 region has the DNA TGTGCCAGCAGCTTAGCGGCACCTCCAGATACGCAGTATTTT. Its translation is CASSLAAPPDTQYF. V and J are TRBV11-2 and TRBJ2-3; D call uncertain. The CDR3 runs 14 residues. The germline V and J ends were trimmed by 1 base and 4 bases, with 9 bases remaining between them. Germline-derived CDR1 and CDR2 are SGHAT and FQNNGV. Variable domain in full (rest from reference TRBV11-2 and TRBJ2-3): EAGVAQSPRYKIIEKRQSVAFWCNPISGHATLYWYQQILGQGPKLLIQFQNNGVVDDSQLPKDRFSAERLKGVDSTLKIQPAKLEDSAVYLCASSLAAPPDTQYFGPGTRLTVL.

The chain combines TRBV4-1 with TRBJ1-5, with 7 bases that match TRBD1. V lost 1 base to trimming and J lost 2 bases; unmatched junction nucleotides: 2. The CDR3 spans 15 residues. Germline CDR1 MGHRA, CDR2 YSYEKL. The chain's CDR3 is CASSQVGQGNQPQHF. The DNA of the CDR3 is TGCGCCAGCAGCCAAGTAGGACAGGGCAATCAGCCCCAGCATTTT.

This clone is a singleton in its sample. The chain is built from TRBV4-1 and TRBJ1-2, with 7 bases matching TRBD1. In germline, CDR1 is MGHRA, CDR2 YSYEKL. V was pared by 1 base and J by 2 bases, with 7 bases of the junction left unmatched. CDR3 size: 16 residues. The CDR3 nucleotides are TGCGCCAGCAGCCAAGGGCGGGACAGACCGAACTATGGCTACACCTTC. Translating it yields CASSQGRDRPNYGYTF.

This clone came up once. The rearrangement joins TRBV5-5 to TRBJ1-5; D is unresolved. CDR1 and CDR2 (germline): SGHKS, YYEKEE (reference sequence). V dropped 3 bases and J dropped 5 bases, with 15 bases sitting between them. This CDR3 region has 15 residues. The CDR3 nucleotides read TGTGCCAGCAGCTCAGCGCTTCCACCCCATCAGCCCCAGCATTTT. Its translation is CASSSALPPHQPQHF.

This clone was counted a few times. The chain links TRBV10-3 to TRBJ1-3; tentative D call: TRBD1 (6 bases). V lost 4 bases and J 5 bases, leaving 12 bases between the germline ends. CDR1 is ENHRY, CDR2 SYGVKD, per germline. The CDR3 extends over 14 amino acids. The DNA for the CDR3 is TGTGCCATCAGTGGAACAGGGACGCGAAACACCATATATTTT. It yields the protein CAISGTGTRNTIYF.

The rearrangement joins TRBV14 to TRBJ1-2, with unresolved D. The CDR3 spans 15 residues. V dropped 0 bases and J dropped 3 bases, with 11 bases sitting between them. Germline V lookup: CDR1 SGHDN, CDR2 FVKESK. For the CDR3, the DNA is TGTGCCAGCAGCCAAGATGACGGAGCGTACTATGGCTACACCTTC. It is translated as CASSQDDGAYYGYTF.

The DNA for the CDR3 is TGTGCCAGCAGCTCCCAAACGGGATTCTCCTACAATGAGCAGTTCTTC. This sequence encodes CASSSQTGFSYNEQFF. This rearrangement joins TRBV7-7 to TRBJ2-1, with D perhaps matching TRBD2 (5 bases). V was shortened by 4 bases and J by 0 bases, with 13 bases between the two germline ends. Germline V gene sequence: CDR1 SSHAT, CDR2 FNYEAQ (reference sequence). This CDR3 has 16 residues.

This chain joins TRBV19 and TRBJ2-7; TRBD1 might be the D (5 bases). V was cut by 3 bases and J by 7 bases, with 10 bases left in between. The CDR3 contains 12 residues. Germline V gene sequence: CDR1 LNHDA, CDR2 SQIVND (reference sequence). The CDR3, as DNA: TGTGCCAGTAGTATGACCCCAGGGGAGCAGTACTTC. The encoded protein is CASSMTPGEQYF.

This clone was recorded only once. The CDR3 bases are TGTGCCAGGACACAGGAATCACAGGGACGGTTAGATGCAGATACGCAGTATTTT. Translating gives CARTQESQGRLDADTQYF. This sequence joins TRBV21-1 and TRBJ2-3; the DNA was not compared with TRBD1, the D call given in the table. TRBV21-1 is termed a pseudogene. The CDR3 totals 18 residues.

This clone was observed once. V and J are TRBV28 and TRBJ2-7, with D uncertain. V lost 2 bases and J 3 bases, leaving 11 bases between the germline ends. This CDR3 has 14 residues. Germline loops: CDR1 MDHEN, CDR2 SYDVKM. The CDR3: CASSLKPVNYEQYF. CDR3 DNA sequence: TGTGCCAGCAGTTTAAAGCCGGTGAACTACGAGCAGTACTTC.

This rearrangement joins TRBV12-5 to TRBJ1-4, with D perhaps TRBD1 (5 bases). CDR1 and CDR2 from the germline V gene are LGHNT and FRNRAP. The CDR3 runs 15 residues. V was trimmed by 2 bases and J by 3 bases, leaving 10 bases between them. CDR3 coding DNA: TGTGCTAGTGGTTTGAATGGACACCCTAATGAAAAACTGTTTTTT. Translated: CASGLNGHPNEKLFF. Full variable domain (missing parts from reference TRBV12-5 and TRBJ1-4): DARVTQTPRHKVTEMGQEVTMRCQPILGHNTVFWYRQTMMQGLELLAYFRNRAPLDDSGMPKDRFSAEMPDATLATLKIQPSEPRDSAVYFCASGLNGHPNEKLFFGSGTQLSVL.

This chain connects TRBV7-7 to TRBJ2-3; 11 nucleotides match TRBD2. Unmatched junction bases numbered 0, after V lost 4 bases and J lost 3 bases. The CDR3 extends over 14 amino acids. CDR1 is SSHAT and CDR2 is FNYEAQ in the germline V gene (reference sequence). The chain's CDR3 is CASSSSGGTDTQYF. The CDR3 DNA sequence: TGTGCCAGCAGCTCTAGCGGGGGGACAGATACGCAGTATTTT.

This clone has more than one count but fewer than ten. CDR3 amino acids: CASSLGGPGYGYTF. As DNA, the CDR3 is TGTGCCAGCAGCTTGGGGGGACCCGGTTATGGCTACACCTTC. The chain recombines TRBV5-6 with TRBJ1-2; D perhaps matches TRBD1 (5 bases). Germline V CDR1 and CDR2: SGHDT, YYEEEE. With 0 bases removed from V and 5 bases from J, the gap between germline ends came to 11 bases. The CDR3 contains 14 residues.

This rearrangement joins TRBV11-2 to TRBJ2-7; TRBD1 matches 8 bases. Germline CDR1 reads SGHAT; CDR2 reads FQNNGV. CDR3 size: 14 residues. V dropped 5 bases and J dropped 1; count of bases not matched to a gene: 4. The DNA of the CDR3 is TGTGCCAGCAGCCAAAACAGGGGGTCCTACGAGCAGTACTTC. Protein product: CASSQNRGSYEQYF.

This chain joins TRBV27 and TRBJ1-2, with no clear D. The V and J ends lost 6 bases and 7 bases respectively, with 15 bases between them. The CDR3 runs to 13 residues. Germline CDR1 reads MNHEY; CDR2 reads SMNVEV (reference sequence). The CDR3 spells CASSKLWTSGYTF. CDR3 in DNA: TGTGCCAGCAGCAAATTATGGACGAGTGGCTACACCTTC.

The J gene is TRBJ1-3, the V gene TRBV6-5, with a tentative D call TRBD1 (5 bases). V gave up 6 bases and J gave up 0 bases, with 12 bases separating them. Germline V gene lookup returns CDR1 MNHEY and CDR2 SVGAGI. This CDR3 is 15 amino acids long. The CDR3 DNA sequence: TGTGCCAGCAGAAACCAGGGAGGCTCTGGAAACACCATATATTTT. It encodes CASRNQGGSGNTIYF.

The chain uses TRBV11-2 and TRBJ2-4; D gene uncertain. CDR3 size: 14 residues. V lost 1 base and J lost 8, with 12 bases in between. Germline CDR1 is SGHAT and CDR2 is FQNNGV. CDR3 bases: TGTGCCAGCAGCTTAGTATCCGTCTTGGACATTCAGTACTTC. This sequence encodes CASSLVSVLDIQYF.